The present entry profiles one TCR beta chain with its context. Its target is unknown. Repertoires were generated with immunoSEQ multiplex PCR, while TCRdb's copy carries only in-frame clones and drops some. The data hold about 35,000 clones, with around 80% observed a single time. This record belongs to a study of T cells in narcolepsy. Findings and caveats of the study: HCRT-specific and TRIB2-specific autoreactive clonotypes appeared among same-patient CSF and blood CD4+ clonotypes.

Germline trimming cut 5 bases from V and 7 bases from J; bases unmatched to any gene: 8. The CDR3 covers 15 residues. Germline assignment: CDR1 MNHNY and CDR2 SVGAGI (reference sequence). The TCR sequence derives from a human donor in good health. Sequences were obtained from memory (CD45RA-) CD4+ T cells from blood. The V and J genes are TRBV6-6 and TRBJ1-6; 7 bases fit TRBD1. The CDR3 DNA sequence: TGTGCCAGCAGTAAAGGGGACAGAATAAATTCACCCCTCCACTTT. Its translation is CASSKGDRINSPLHF.